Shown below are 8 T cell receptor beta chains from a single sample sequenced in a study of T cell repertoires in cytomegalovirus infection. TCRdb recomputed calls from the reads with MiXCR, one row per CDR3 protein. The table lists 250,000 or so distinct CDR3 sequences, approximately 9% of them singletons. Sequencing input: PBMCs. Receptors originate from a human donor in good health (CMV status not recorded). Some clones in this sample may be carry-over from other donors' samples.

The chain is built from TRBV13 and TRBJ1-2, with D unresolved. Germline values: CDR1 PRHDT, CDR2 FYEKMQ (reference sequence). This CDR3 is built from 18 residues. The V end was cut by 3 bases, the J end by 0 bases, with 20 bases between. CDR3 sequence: CASSLRLGLRGPNYGYTF. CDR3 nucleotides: TGTGCCAGCAGCTTGCGATTAGGTCTCCGTGGCCCTAACTATGGCTACACCTTC.

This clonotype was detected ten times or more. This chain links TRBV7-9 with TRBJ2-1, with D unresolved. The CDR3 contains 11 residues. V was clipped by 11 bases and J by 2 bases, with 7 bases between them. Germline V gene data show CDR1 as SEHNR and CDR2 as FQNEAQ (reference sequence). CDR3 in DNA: TGTGCCGGCCAGACCTACAATGAGCAGTTCTTC. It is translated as CAGQTYNEQFF.

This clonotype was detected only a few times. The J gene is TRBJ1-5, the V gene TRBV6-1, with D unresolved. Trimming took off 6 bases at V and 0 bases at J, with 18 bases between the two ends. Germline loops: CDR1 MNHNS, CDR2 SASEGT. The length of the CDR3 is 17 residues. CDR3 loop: CASSAKSTSRSNQPQHF. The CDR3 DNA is TGTGCCAGCAGCGCAAAATCGACAAGTCGTAGCAATCAGCCCCAGCATTTT.

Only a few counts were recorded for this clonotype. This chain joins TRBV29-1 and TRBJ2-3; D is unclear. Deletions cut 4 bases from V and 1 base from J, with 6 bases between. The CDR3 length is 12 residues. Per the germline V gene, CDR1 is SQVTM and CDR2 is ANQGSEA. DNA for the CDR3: TGCAGCGTTGGCCTCGGCACAGATACGCAGTATTTT. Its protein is CSVGLGTDTQYF.

In DNA, the CDR3 is TGTGCCTGGAGTGTCTCTCGGGGTAACAATGAGCAGTTCTTC. It specifies CAWSVSRGNNEQFF. This chain uses TRBV30 with TRBJ2-1; D is perhaps TRBD2 (5 bases). Trimming left V 0 bases short and J 5 bases short, with 11 bases between. Germline V gives CDR1 GTSNPN, CDR2 SVGIG (reference sequence). The CDR3 totals 14 residues.

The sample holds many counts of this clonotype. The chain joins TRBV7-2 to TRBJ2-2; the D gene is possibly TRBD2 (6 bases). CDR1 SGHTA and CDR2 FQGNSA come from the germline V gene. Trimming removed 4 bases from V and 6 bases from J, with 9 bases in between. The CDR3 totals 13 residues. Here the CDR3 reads CASSWGVAGELFF. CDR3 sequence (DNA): TGTGCCAGCAGCTGGGGGGTCGCCGGGGAGCTGTTTTTT.

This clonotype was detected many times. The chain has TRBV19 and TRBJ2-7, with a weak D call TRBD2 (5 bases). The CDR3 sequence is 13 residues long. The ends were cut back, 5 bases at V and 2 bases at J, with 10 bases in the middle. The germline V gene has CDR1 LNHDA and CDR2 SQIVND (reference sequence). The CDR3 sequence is CASSRGKAYEQYF. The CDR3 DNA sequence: TGTGCCAGTAGTCGAGGGAAAGCCTACGAGCAGTACTTC.

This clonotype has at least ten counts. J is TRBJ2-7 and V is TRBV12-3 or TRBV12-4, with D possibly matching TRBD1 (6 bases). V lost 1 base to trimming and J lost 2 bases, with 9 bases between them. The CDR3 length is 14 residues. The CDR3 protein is CASSLGSGAYEQYF. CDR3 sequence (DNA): TGTGCCAGCAGTTTAGGTTCAGGGGCCTACGAGCAGTACTTC.